This T cell receptor (beta chain) was sequenced during a study of somatic mutations in cytotoxic T cells in rheumatoid arthritis. Study-wide results and limits: A single CD8+ clone exceeded 20% of CD8+ cells in 8 of 65 patients. CD8+ T-cell clonality did not differ significantly between rheumatoid arthritis patients and age-matched healthy controls.

The germline V and J ends were trimmed by 5 bases and 2 bases, with 10 bases remaining between them. The germline gives CDR1 SGHDT, CDR2 YYEEEE. CDR3 length equals 14 residues. TCRdb's copy holds only in-frame clones and misses some; the assay was immunoSEQ multiplex PCR. Of 15,000 or so clones in the sample, over 70% were seen once. This clone was counted a few times. Its cognate antigen is unknown. The chain joins TRBV5-6 to TRBJ2-2; D unresolved. Sample: CD8+ T cells sorted from blood. This TCR was recovered from an adult with rheumatoid arthritis. In nucleotides, the CDR3 is TGTGCCAGCAGTCCTACTCGAAACACCGGGGAGCTGTTTTTT. Translated, it gives CASSPTRNTGELFF.